This entry features one T cell receptor (beta chain) sequence. Its antigen is currently unknown. Given the absence of the conserved phenylalanine or tryptophan at the CDR3 end, a read error is likely. No DNA is shown, since the ends of the CDR3 on it are uncertain; the CDR3 is the one TCRdb lists. This specimen comes from a study of tumor and adjacent non-tumor tissue in lung cancer. Study details: Histology: around twelve adenocarcinoma, a couple of squamous cell carcinoma, 1 small cell lung cancer. General study results and limits: Higher tumor TCR diversity was associated with shorter survival. Tumor tissue had significantly higher TCR diversity than normal lung. Tumor repertoires had a smaller top 100 clone share than normal lung.

The template was RNA from unsorted bulk tissue. The CDR3 contains 17 residues when both ends are counted. Germline values: CDR1 WNHNN, CDR2 SYGVQD (reference sequence). TCRbeta libraries were built with three rounds of nested PCR, modified from ARM-PCR. One entry per CDR3 protein results from TCRdb running MiXCR on the multiplex PCR reads. The repertoire consists of about 110,000 distinct CDR3 sequences, with about 75% occurring once and the leading ten covering roughly 35%. This clonotype was sampled from a woman aged 55-69 years with non-small cell lung cancer. The gene calls are TRBV10-1 and TRBJ2-3; TRBD2 is the table's D call, not checked against the DNA. Sequencing input: lung tumor tissue. CDR3 sequence: CASSDSANGRSGDTHYL.